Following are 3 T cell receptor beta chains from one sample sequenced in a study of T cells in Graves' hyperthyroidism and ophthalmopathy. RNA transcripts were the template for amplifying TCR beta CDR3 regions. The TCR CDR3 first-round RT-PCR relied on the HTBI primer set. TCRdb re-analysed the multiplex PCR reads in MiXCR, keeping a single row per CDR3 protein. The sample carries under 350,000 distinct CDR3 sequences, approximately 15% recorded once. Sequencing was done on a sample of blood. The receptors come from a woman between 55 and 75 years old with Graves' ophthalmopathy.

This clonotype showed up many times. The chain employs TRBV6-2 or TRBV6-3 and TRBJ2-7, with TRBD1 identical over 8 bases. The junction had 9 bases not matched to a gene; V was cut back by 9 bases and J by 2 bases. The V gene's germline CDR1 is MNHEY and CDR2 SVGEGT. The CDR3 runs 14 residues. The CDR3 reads CASSRTGPTYEQYF. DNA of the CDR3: TGTGCCAGTTCAAGGACAGGGCCGACCTACGAGCAGTACTTC.

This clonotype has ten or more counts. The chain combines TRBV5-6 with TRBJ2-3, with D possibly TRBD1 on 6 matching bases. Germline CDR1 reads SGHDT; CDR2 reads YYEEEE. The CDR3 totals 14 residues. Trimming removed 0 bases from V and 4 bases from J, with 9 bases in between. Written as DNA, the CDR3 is TGTGCCAGCAGCTTGGCAGGGGCACCAGATACGCAGTATTTT. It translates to CASSLAGAPDTQYF.

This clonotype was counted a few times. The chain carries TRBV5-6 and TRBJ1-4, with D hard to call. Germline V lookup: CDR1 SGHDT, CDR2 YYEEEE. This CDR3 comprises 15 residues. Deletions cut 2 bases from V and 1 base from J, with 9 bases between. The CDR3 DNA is TGTGCCAGCAGCTTTGAGCGGGGAACTAATGAAAAACTGTTTTTT. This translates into CASSFERGTNEKLFF.